This T cell receptor beta chain was documented in a study of cytomegalovirus exposure and HLA in healthy donors (dated by TCRdb to about 2017). For context, the study as a whole: An earlier analysis of several hundred of the donors reported under 300 Gb of sequence data and some 110 million unique TCR beta sequences obtained from about 170 million T cells. Among 398 genotyped donors of the cohort, an average of approximately 240,000 unique TCR beta nucleotide sequences was sequenced per donor, of which roughly 18% were non-productive. The study used immunosequencing to profile the T cell repertoires of approximately 630 subjects and linked those repertoires to cytomegalovirus serostatus. Genome-wide SNP genotypes for about 65% of the roughly 670 donors were used in a later genetic analysis, which treated that subset as a discovery cohort. All discovery cohort repertoires had been generated using a single sequencing platform. The study aimed to test whether cataloging public T cell receptors could reveal signatures of past pathogen exposure. A later analysis re-analyzed previously published TCR beta repertoires from about 730 donors and added high-resolution HLA genotyping to study TCR occurrence patterns. The genetic ancestry cluster associated with self-reported Caucasian donors included approximately 85% of the roughly 360 genotyped donors. In addition to the first cohort of 666 subjects, a separate validation cohort of approximately 130 different subjects was used. The number of typed donors differed by locus: about 629-630 for A, B, C, DRB1 and DQB1; some 500 for DQA1; some 590 for DPA1; and some 430 for DPB1. The later analysis used no new phenotypic data to find candidate immune exposures, relying instead on TCR beta sequences and their occurrence across donors. To decide whether each TCR beta V gene segment behaved as functional or pseudogenic, an earlier analysis of fewer than 750 of the donors relied on high-throughput TCR beta sequencing. Donor age, sex, ethnicity and CMV serostatus were compiled alongside the repertoire data. Class I and class II HLA loci were covered by the typing at four-digit resolution. Roughly five DR-DQ haplotypes were handled as single units for association and clustering, since linkage in the cohort was strong. The study combined high-throughput TCR immunosequencing, statistical association of individual TCRs with disease status, and machine learning to predict cytomegalovirus infection status. An early release that covered roughly 600 HLA-typed donors contained around 300 gigabases of sequencing data and some 87 million unique TCR sequences.

Reading from cysteine to phenylalanine, the CDR3 counts 17 amino acids. Only CDR3 DNA remains: 51 bases, in frame from the first base. Per the germline V gene (reference sequence), MNHEY is the CDR1 and SMNVEV is the CDR2. Trimming takes 8 bases from V and 8 bases from J, and the germline ends sit 27 bases apart. Library creation used the immunoSEQ multiplex PCR assay. A mixture of 60 forward primers for TCR Vbeta segments and 13 reverse primers for TCR Jbeta segments was used in the multiplex PCR. Amplification of the CDR3 region of rearranged TCR beta genes was performed with a multiplex PCR assay on genomic DNA. The Illumina HiSeq System was used to sequence the amplified TCR beta libraries as 87-base-pair reads. The study's own analysis went as follows. A later analysis counted about 80 million unique TCR beta chains across the 690 or so repertoires, and some 11 million of these chains were shared by at least two donors. Raw reads were error-corrected and collapsed into unique sequences with a nearest-neighbor algorithm that merged closely related sequences to remove PCR and sequencing errors. Alignment of CDR3 sequences to IMGT reference sequences was used to assign V, D and J gene segments. Each retained sequence needed at least a six-nucleotide match to both a V gene segment and a J gene segment. Rearrangements were called productive when the CDR3 lacked stop codons and stayed in frame with V and J; all others were non-productive. Following IMGT convention, CDR3 was defined as the stretch from the second conserved V-encoded cysteine to the conserved J-encoded phenylalanine. The earlier analysis of some 540 of the donors excluded any sequence lacking an unambiguous match to a single V gene segment. In an earlier analysis of several hundred of the donors, V segments were called functional above 56.7% productive rearrangements and were called segregating when the between-donor standard deviation exceeded 5%. To diagnose cytomegalovirus status from the catalog of TCR beta chain sequences, a statistical classification framework was built. In a later analysis, TCR nucleotide sequences were compared against IMGT/GENE-DB human TR gene sequences so that V and J genes could be assigned. The TCRdist pipeline was used in a later analysis to assign CDR3 sequences and most-parsimonious VDJ recombination scenarios. In a later analysis, each TCR beta chain was defined by its CDR3 amino acid sequence together with its V-gene family, and reads lacking a unique V-gene family were excluded. As a way to deal with suspected cross-contamination and a sequencing artifact, a later analysis dropped nearly 600 nucleotide sequences that were highly shared and had low generation probability. A later analysis calculated a clonal expansion index for each public chain from normalized within-repertoire ranks of inferred template counts. In a later analysis, generation probabilities were computed with a VDJ recombination model fitted to out-of-frame rearrangements, and the resulting probabilities were checked against IGoR. In a later analysis, hypergeometric tests were used to score TCR-TCR, TCR-HLA and TCR-CMV co-occurrence, with a repertoire-size bias correction applied to TCR pairs. To estimate false discovery rates, a later analysis permuted the HLA or CMV assignments 20 times. In a later analysis, co-occurring TCRs were grouped using DBSCAN, with TCRdist sequence similarity added in when clustering inside HLA-allele-positive subsets. Repertoires with fewer than 30,000 or more than 120,000 public chains were left out of co-occurrence clustering, as were about five repertoires with anomalous nucleotide sharing. In its TCRdb copy, this immuneACCESS table keeps in-frame sequences only and misses some clones. Where compared with another copy, unresolved V genes explain less than half of these, and the others have no known cause. The V and J calls and clone size are taken from that table; D and trimming were inferred from the DNA. The sample yields about 180,000 clones; approximately 80% were counted once. Clones ranked in the top ten supply around 1.2% of the sample.

Worth noting for this clone: Its specific antigen is unknown. No base qualities exist here, and no much larger clone lies one base off it.

The paper as a whole reports these results and caveats: The classifier was reported to diagnose cytomegalovirus status with high specificity and sensitivity in both the original and validation cohorts. Presence/absence analyses assumed roughly uniform sequencing depth across donors, an assumption that may not hold. In a later analysis, TCR association rates were found to vary across HLA loci, with the most associated TCRs seen for DRB1 alleles and the fewest for HLA-C alleles. A later analysis associated 15,000 to 20,000 TCR beta sequences with specific HLA alleles at a false discovery rate of 0.05. In a later analysis, HLA-associated TCR beta chains were found to be more clonally expanded and to have lower generation probabilities than equally common non-associated chains. CMV serostatus was the only immune exposure information available for the cohort. Broadly in line with IMGT annotations, most TCR beta V segments showed up in productive rearrangements about 90% or about 30% of the time in an earlier analysis of about 500 of the donors. In vitro tests confirmed that three of the cytomegalovirus-associated TCR beta chains recognize cytomegalovirus antigens. A cluster of highly shared sequence variants was judged likely to be a technical artifact of the sequencing pipeline. Because HLA typing was missing for some donors at each locus, association tests included only the typed subset. Some IMGT-functional V segments, including TRBV6-2 and TRBV6-3, could not be distinguished by the 87-base-pair reads and were therefore excluded. A later analysis reported that several top co-occurrence clusters appeared linked to parvovirus B19, influenza, CMV and Epstein-Barr virus. V-gene and J-gene trimming of TCR beta chains was associated with a missense DCLRE1C variant in a later genetic analysis, and the association was replicated in an independent cohort. Most TCR sequences were observed very rarely across donors, whereas some public TCRs were present in many individuals. Correlated functional status among segregating V segments might reflect linkage disequilibrium, but an unknown experimental factor could not be ruled out. According to the authors, the approach could potentially be generalized to other disease states and immunological phenotypes. The study gave a list of around 170 TCR beta chains associated with cytomegalovirus. Compared with the roughly 700-donor mean, donors in an Asian-associated ancestry cluster had fewer N-insertions in productive TCRs, according to a later genetic analysis. Seventeen rarely observed V segments, including chromosome 9 orphons, were excluded from the earlier analysis of just under 600 of the donors because counts were too low. Most CMV-associated TCR beta chains appeared to be HLA-restricted in a later analysis, and the HLA associations seemed to be driven largely by CMV exposure. A further reported finding was that TCR beta sequences accurately predicted the HLA-A and HLA-B alleles for most subjects in the first cohort. Strong co-occurrence of HLA alleles, especially DR and DQ, made assigning TCR associations to individual alleles difficult. This cohort had only TCR beta chains sequenced, and the lack of alpha or paired-chain data limited which features could be detected.

In total, more than 500 healthy bone marrow donors made up the cohort. All cohort members were sampled while nominally healthy, although unrecorded immune exposures were likely present. The donor tested CMV seropositive, placing the donor among the roughly 270 seropositive members of the cohort. Each donor provided a peripheral blood sample, and peripheral blood mononuclear cells were used for TCR beta sequencing. Genomic DNA was extracted from the blood cell samples with the Qiagen DNeasy Blood Extraction Kit. The material sequenced was PBMCs. This receptor was taken from a girl aged 2-10 years in good health and CMV-seropositive. The chain is encoded by TRBV27 joined to TRBJ2-2; a weak D assignment points to TRBD2 (6 bases agree). The CDR3 region reads CASGHQLRGTAQGELFF. The bases are TGTGCCAGCGGGCACCAACTCAGAGGGACTGCCCAGGGGGAGCTGTTTTTT.